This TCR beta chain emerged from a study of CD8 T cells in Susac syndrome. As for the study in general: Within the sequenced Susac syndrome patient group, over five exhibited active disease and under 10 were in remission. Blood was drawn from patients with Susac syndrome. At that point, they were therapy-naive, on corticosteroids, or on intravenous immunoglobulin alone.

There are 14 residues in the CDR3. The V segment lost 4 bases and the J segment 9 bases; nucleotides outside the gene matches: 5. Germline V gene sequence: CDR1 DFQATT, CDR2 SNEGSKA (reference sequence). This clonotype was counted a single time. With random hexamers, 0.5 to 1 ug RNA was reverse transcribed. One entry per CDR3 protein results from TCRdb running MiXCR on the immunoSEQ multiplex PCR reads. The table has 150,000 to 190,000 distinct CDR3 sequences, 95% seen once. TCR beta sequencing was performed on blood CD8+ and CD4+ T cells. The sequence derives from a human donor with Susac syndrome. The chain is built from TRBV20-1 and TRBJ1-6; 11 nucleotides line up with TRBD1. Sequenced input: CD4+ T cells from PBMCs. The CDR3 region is CSAKRGQGASPLHF. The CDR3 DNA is TGCAGTGCTAAAAGAGGACAGGGGGCTTCACCCCTCCACTTT.